The clone carrying this T cell receptor (beta chain) has only one observation. In the original workflow: Estimates of nucleated cell counts were drawn from the amplification of reference gene primers. Assay used: immunoSEQ multiplex PCR; TCRdb lists only in-frame clones, some missing. From that table come the V and J calls and clone size; the DNA was used to work out D and trimming. The table shows over 150,000 clones, with approximately 80% occurring only once. CDR1 and CDR2 from the germline V gene are SEHNR and FQNEAQ (reference sequence). This CDR3 is 16 amino acids long. Trimming took 2 bases from V and 14 from J; bases not matched to a gene: 15. This entry is derived from a study of blood T cell repertoires in COVID-19. Study-wide background: Samples taken during acute and convalescent COVID-19 were collected in the United States, Italy and Spain. From T cells, B-cell-depleted T cells, or PBMCs came the material, which was cDNA or gDNA.

Material: peripheral blood. The clonotype comes from a man aged 60 to 69 with acute or convalescent COVID-19. The chain employs TRBV7-9 and TRBJ2-3; 11 positions match TRBD2. This chain's CDR3 is CASSLKTSGEAQGWYF. CDR3 bases: TGTGCCAGCAGCTTAAAGACTAGCGGGGAGGCACAGGGTTGGTATTTT.